This entry concerns a single TCR beta chain. These data are taken from a study of blood T cell repertoires in COVID-19. Study context: PBMCs, B-cell-depleted T cells, or T cells provided the cDNA or gDNA that made up the material.

The germline V gene has CDR1 MNHEY and CDR2 SMNVEV (reference sequence). V lost 0 bases and J 5 bases, leaving 20 bases between the germline ends. CDR3 length: 17 amino acids. TCRdb keeps only in-frame clones here, not all; method: immunoSEQ multiplex PCR. The table shows 400,000 or so clones, with approximately 88% occurring only once. Those enrolled, adults aged roughly 18 to 90 years, came from some 23 US areas. Participants' own reports of clinical history determined their cohort assignment. The receptor's source is a woman between 40 and 50 years old with acute COVID-19. The J gene is TRBJ2-7, the V gene TRBV27; no clear D gene. Material: PBMCs or T cells enriched from blood (not recorded which). DNA of the CDR3: TGTGCCAGCAGTTTATCTGTTAGTTGGCAGGATACGAACGAGCAGTACTTC. Its translation is CASSLSVSWQDTNEQYF.